Each of the 15 T cell receptor beta chains below was sequenced from the same sample in a study of T cells in localized non-small cell lung cancer. Generated by immunoSEQ multiplex PCR, the TCRdb table keeps only in-frame clones and is missing some. The data show some 25,000 clones, 90% to 95% seen once. Sequenced here: peripheral blood, sampled before any cancer treatment. The receptor source for this set is a woman aged 35 to 70 with stage I lung adenocarcinoma.

This chain uses TRBV11-2 with TRBJ2-1; TRBD1 is a possible D gene (6 bases). CDR1 is SGHAT, CDR2 FQNNGV, per germline. The CDR3 is 16 amino acids. Trimming shortened V by 0 bases and J by 7 bases, and 16 bases separated the two germline ends. The CDR3 loop reads CASSLEGQGIRNEQFF. Written as DNA, the CDR3 is TGTGCCAGCAGCTTAGAAGGCCAGGGGATTCGGAATGAGCAGTTCTTC.

V usage is TRBV10-2 and J usage is TRBJ2-1; D gene ambiguous. Germline CDR1 and CDR2: WSHSY and SAAADI. Trimming cost V 4 bases and J 6 bases, with 7 bases left between them. The CDR3 consists of 12 residues. CDR3 in amino acids: CASSATANEQFF. The DNA of the CDR3 is TGCGCCAGCAGTGCCACGGCCAATGAGCAGTTCTTC.

The J gene is TRBJ1-1, the V gene TRBV14; D uncertain. CDR1 is SGHDN and CDR2 is FVKESK in the germline V gene. The V gene lost 0 bases and the J gene lost 0 bases, with 5 bases spanning the gap. CDR3 length: 14 amino acids. CDR3 nucleotides: TGTGCCAGCAGCCAAGATACAGTGAACACTGAAGCTTTCTTT. This codes for CASSQDTVNTEAFF. The complete variable domain, with remaining parts taken from reference TRBV14 and TRBJ1-1, reads EAGVTQFPSHSVIEKGQTVTLRCDPISGHDNLYWYRRVMGKEIKFLLHFVKESKQDESGMPNNRFLAERTGGTYSTLKVQPAELEDSGVYFCASSQDTVNTEAFFGQGTRLTVV.

This clone was seen once. This chain's CDR3 is CASSRASGTDTQYF. CDR3 DNA sequence: TGTGCCAGCAGCAGGGCTAGCGGCACAGATACGCAGTATTTT. The chain combines TRBV7-2 with TRBJ2-3, with D possibly TRBD2 on 6 matching bases. Germline-derived CDR1 and CDR2 are SGHTA and FQGNSA. The CDR3 runs to 14 residues. Trimming took 5 bases from V and 1 from J, leaving 10 bases between them.

J is TRBJ2-7 and V is TRBV29-1; 9 bases line up with TRBD1. V lost 4 bases and J lost 2; bases outside the gene matches: 6. CDR3 size: 14 residues. The germline V gene has CDR1 SQVTM and CDR2 ANQGSEA. As DNA, the CDR3 is TGCAGCGTTGTTCCGGGACAGGGAACCTACGAGCAGTACTTC. Its protein product is CSVVPGQGTYEQYF.

The gene calls are TRBV10-3 and TRBJ2-7; D is unclear. Between the trimmed V and J ends, which lost 10 bases and 3 bases, there was a span of 10 bases. Germline V gives CDR1 ENHRY, CDR2 SYGVKD. The CDR3 covers 11 residues. In DNA, the CDR3 is TGTGCCACGTCCCAAGTCTACGAGCAGTACTTC. This codes for CATSQVYEQYF.

The V gene is TRBV27, the J gene TRBJ2-7; D not certain. CDR1 is MNHEY and CDR2 is SMNVEV in the germline V gene (reference sequence). Trimming removed 7 bases at V and 1 base at J, with 14 bases between. The CDR3 contains 14 residues. As DNA, the CDR3 is TGTGCCAGCAAACGACTCCCAATTTCCTACGAGCAGTACTTC. Its translation: CASKRLPISYEQYF.

The chain is built from TRBV11-2 and TRBJ2-1, with 16 positions matching TRBD2. CDR1 and CDR2 (germline): SGHAT, FQNNGV. This CDR3 is 17 amino acids long. V shed 5 bases, J shed 7 bases, and the junction held 8 bases outside the gene matches. This CDR3 is CASSLGTSGRVKNEQFF. CDR3 bases: TGTGCCAGCAGCCTCGGGACTAGCGGGAGGGTAAAGAATGAGCAGTTCTTC.

V gene TRBV9 combines with J gene TRBJ2-1, with 12 positions matching TRBD1. From germline, CDR1 is SGDLS and CDR2 YYNGEE. This CDR3 contains 16 residues. Trimming cost V 4 bases and J 4 bases; bases outside gene matches: 6. CDR3 residues: CASSPGQGAQYNEQFF. In nucleotides, the CDR3 is TGTGCCAGCAGCCCGGGACAGGGGGCTCAGTACAATGAGCAGTTCTTC. The full variable domain, its missing parts supplied by reference TRBV9 and TRBJ2-1, is DSGVTQTPKHLITATGQRVTLRCSPRSGDLSVYWYQQSLDQGLQFLIQYYNGEERAKGNILERFSAQQFPDLHSELNLSSLELGDSALYFCASSPGQGAQYNEQFFGPGTRLTVL.

This sequence joins TRBV19 and TRBJ2-1; 10 bases agree with TRBD2. The CDR3 sequence is 15 residues long. Germline values: CDR1 LNHDA, CDR2 SQIVND (reference sequence). J was trimmed by 3 bases and V by 8 bases; bases with no gene match: 7. CDR3 in amino acids: CASALTSGNYNEQFF. Here the CDR3 DNA reads TGTGCCAGTGCCCTAACTAGCGGGAACTACAATGAGCAGTTCTTC.

The gene calls are TRBV28 and TRBJ1-5; 8 bases match TRBD1. The CDR3 is made up of 15 amino acids. Unmatched junction bases numbered 4, after V lost 5 bases and J lost 1 base. CDR1 and CDR2 (germline): MDHEN, SYDVKM. CDR3 region: CASSGYRGSNQPQHF. In nucleotides, the CDR3 is TGTGCCAGCAGTGGCTACAGGGGGAGCAATCAGCCCCAGCATTTT.

The rearrangement joins TRBV6-5 to TRBJ2-7; possibly TRBD2 for D (6 bases). Germline lookup yields CDR1 MNHEY and CDR2 SVGAGI. The V end was cut by 10 bases, the J end by 3 bases, with 13 bases between. The CDR3 extends over 12 amino acids. The CDR3 here is CATGGVFYEQYF. The CDR3 DNA follows: TGTGCCACCGGCGGGGTTTTCTACGAGCAGTACTTC.

The rearrangement links TRBV19 to TRBJ2-4; possible D gene TRBD2, 6 bases. This CDR3 comprises 15 residues. V shed 10 bases and J shed 1 base, with 17 bases lying between them. The germline V gene has CDR1 LNHDA and CDR2 SQIVND (reference sequence). CDR3 sequence (DNA): TGTGCCACCCGGGGGTTAACTGGCGCCAAAAACATTCAGTACTTC. It yields the protein CATRGLTGAKNIQYF.

The genes are TRBV27 and TRBJ1-5, with 12 bases identical to TRBD1. V lost 6 bases to trimming and J lost 2 bases; unmatched junction nucleotides: 5. Germline CDR1 and CDR2: MNHEY and SMNVEV (reference sequence). This CDR3 has 16 amino acids. This chain's CDR3 is CASRGTGGLGNQPQHF. The CDR3 nucleotides read TGTGCCAGCAGGGGGACAGGGGGCTTGGGCAATCAGCCCCAGCATTTT.

This chain links TRBV4-1 with TRBJ2-3, with D hard to call. Germline assignment: CDR1 MGHRA and CDR2 YSYEKL. The V and J ends lost 1 base and 0 bases respectively, with 8 bases between them. The CDR3 consists of 15 residues. The CDR3 here is CASSQGRASTDTQYF. In nucleotides, the CDR3 is TGCGCCAGCAGCCAAGGACGAGCGAGCACAGATACGCAGTATTTT.